This paragraph covers one TCR beta chain sequence. Its antigen is not identified. Oncomine TCR Beta short-read sequencing was applied to DNA from cultured CD4+ T cells. Genomic DNA from cultured CD4+ T cells was extracted. TCRdb re-called the PCR reads with MiXCR, one entry per CDR3 protein. Of roughly 11,000 distinct CDR3 sequences in the sample, about 40% were seen once. This CDR3 has 15 amino acids. In germline, CDR1 is SGHRS, CDR2 YFSETQ. The V segment lost 0 bases and the J segment 2 bases; nucleotides outside the gene matches: 4. The data belong to a study of vaccination and CD4 T cells after COVID-19. For the study at large: Investigators stimulated cells with overlapping spike peptides drawn from SARS-CoV-2, HCoV-NL63, HCoV-OC43 and HCoV-229E. Study results and caveats: Spike mono-reactivity was evident in 304 of the 307 vaccine-specific clones derived from convalescent patients.

Sample treatment: roughly 10-day PBMC culture with coronavirus spike peptide pools or control peptides (ViraFEST assay). Gathered ahead of the COVID-19 pandemic (2011-2018) were the CD4+ T cells of the unexposed donor. The origin of this receptor is a human donor in good health. This sequence joins TRBV5-1 and TRBJ2-7; 8 bases are shared with TRBD1. Material: CD4+ T cells from blood, cultured in vitro. The CDR3 sequence: CASSLELGQAYEQYF. The CDR3, as DNA: TGCGCCAGCAGCTTGGAACTGGGACAGGCCTACGAGCAGTACTTC.